A single sample gave rise to the 19 T cell receptor beta chains below, sequenced in a study of blood T cell repertoires in COVID-19. Data came from immunoSEQ multiplex PCR; TCRdb stores just in-frame clones and leaves some out. Of roughly 64,000 clones detected, around 65% appear once; the ten largest clones hold around half. Specimen: PBMCs or T cells enriched from blood (not recorded which). The source of these receptors is a woman between 55 and 75 years old who had been exposed to COVID-19.

CDR3 protein: CASSVYRGNIQYF. The CDR3 DNA is TGTGCCAGCAGTGTTTACAGGGGAAACATTCAGTACTTC. The V gene is TRBV2, the J gene TRBJ2-4; 7 nucleotides align to TRBD1. With 4 bases clipped from V and 6 bases from J, the junction kept 3 bases outside the gene matches. This CDR3 region has 13 residues. Germline values: CDR1 SNHLY, CDR2 FYNNEI. Full variable domain (rest looked up from reference TRBV2 and TRBJ2-4): EPEVTQTPSHQVTQMGQEVILRCVPISNHLYFYWYRQILGQKVEFLVSFYNNEISEKSEIFDDQFSVERPDGSNFTLKIRSTKLEDSAMYFCASSVYRGNIQYFGAGTRLSVL.

The V gene is TRBV5-1, the J gene TRBJ1-1; TRBD1 might be the D (5 bases). Germline V gene lookup returns CDR1 SGHRS and CDR2 YFSETQ. V shed 4 bases and J shed 7 bases, with 8 bases lying between them. The CDR3 runs to 11 residues. CDR3 amino acids: CASSGDSEAFF. CDR3 sequence (DNA): TGCGCCAGCAGCGGAGACAGTGAAGCTTTCTTT.

This clone was seen more than once but under ten times. V usage is TRBV28 and J usage is TRBJ1-4, with 7 bases identical to TRBD1. V lost 4 bases and J lost 7; bases outside the gene matches: 6. Germline V lookup: CDR1 MDHEN, CDR2 SYDVKM. The CDR3 length is 14 residues. The CDR3 is CASSYTGTVEKLFF. Written as DNA, the CDR3 is TGTGCCAGCAGTTACACCGGGACAGTTGAAAAACTGTTTTTT.

This clone was seen repeatedly, ten times or more. The J gene is TRBJ2-1, the V gene TRBV5-1, with TRBD2 matching 8 bases. CDR1 and CDR2 (germline): SGHRS, YFSETQ. The CDR3 spans 16 residues. With 0 bases clipped from V and 6 bases from J, the junction kept 8 bases outside the gene matches. This CDR3 is CASSLVGGRISNEQFF. The CDR3 bases are TGCGCCAGCAGCTTGGTCGGCGGGAGGATTTCCAATGAGCAGTTCTTC. Complete variable domain (other parts from reference TRBV5-1 and TRBJ2-1): KAGVTQTPRYLIKTRGQQVTLSCSPISGHRSVSWYQQTPGQGLQFLFEYFSETQRNKGNFPGRFSGRQFSNSRSEMNVSTLELGDSALYLCASSLVGGRISNEQFFGPGTRLTVL.

This chain links TRBV30 with TRBJ1-1; TRBD1 is a possible D gene (6 bases). Germline CDR1 and CDR2: GTSNPN and SVGIG (reference sequence). Trimming took 2 bases from V and 7 from J, leaving 8 bases between them. The CDR3 covers 11 residues. CDR3 sequence reads: CAWSRGGEAFF. Here the CDR3 DNA reads TGTGCCTGGAGTAGGGGGGGTGAAGCTTTCTTT.

CDR3: CASSPRRAGGRNEQFF. The CDR3 DNA reads as TGTGCCAGCAGCCCAAGGAGAGCGGGAGGGAGGAATGAGCAGTTCTTC. The chain is built from TRBV7-9 and TRBJ2-1; the match to TRBD2 covers 10 bases. The CDR3 has 16 amino acids. Unmatched junction bases numbered 11, after V lost 5 bases and J lost 7 bases. Germline-derived CDR1 and CDR2 are SEHNR and FQNEAQ (reference sequence).

The rearrangement joins TRBV29-1 to TRBJ2-1, with a weak D call TRBD1 (5 bases). V lost 7 bases and J 9 bases, leaving 16 bases between the germline ends. Per the germline V gene, CDR1 is SQVTM and CDR2 is ANQGSEA. This CDR3 is 12 amino acids long. CDR3 nucleotide sequence: TGCAGCGCACGAGACCGTAGGGGTGAGCAGTTCTTC. As protein: CSARDRRGEQFF.

V and J are TRBV6-5 and TRBJ1-2; possibly TRBD1 for D (6 bases). Trimming pared 6 bases from V and 4 bases from J, leaving 15 bases between. Germline loops: CDR1 MNHEY, CDR2 SVGAGI. CDR3 size: 14 residues. The CDR3 spells CASRPSDRPYGYTF. The CDR3 region has the DNA TGTGCCAGCAGACCCTCCGACAGGCCCTATGGCTACACCTTC.

This chain links TRBV5-1 with TRBJ2-7; 8 bases match TRBD2. The CDR3 runs 14 residues. Germline CDR1 SGHRS, CDR2 YFSETQ. V trimming: 0 bases; J trimming: 3 bases; junction bases outside the gene matches: 2. The CDR3: CASSLDTSGYEQYF. The DNA of the CDR3 is TGCGCCAGCAGCTTGGATACTAGCGGCTACGAGCAGTACTTC.

V is TRBV14 and J is TRBJ2-1, with unresolved D. V shed 1 base and J shed 3 bases, with 13 bases lying between them. Germline V lookup: CDR1 SGHDN, CDR2 FVKESK. The CDR3 has 16 amino acids. CDR3 loop: CASSQGRGRGYNEQFF. The CDR3 coding sequence is TGTGCCAGCAGCCAAGGGCGCGGCCGCGGCTACAATGAGCAGTTCTTC.

The J gene is TRBJ1-1, the V gene TRBV28; D gene unclear. This CDR3 is 13 amino acids long. Germline CDR1 is MDHEN and CDR2 is SYDVKM. V was pared by 6 bases and J by 0 bases, with 8 bases between. Here the CDR3 DNA reads TGTGCCAGCAGACTTATGATGAACACTGAAGCTTTCTTT. Amino acids: CASRLMMNTEAFF.

Many counts were recorded for this clone. The chain links TRBV7-9 to TRBJ1-1, with D possibly TRBD1 on 5 matching bases. This CDR3 spans 13 amino acids. V lost 4 bases and J 5 bases, leaving 11 bases between the germline ends. Germline CDR1 reads SEHNR; CDR2 reads FQNEAQ (reference sequence). CDR3 region: CASSSGQGTEAFF. The CDR3 DNA reads as TGTGCCAGCAGCTCAGGCCAGGGAACTGAAGCTTTCTTT.

The J gene is TRBJ1-6, the V gene TRBV5-1, with D possibly matching TRBD1 (6 bases). V was shortened by 0 bases and J by 7 bases, with 11 bases between the two germline ends. The CDR3 has 15 residues. The germline gives CDR1 SGHRS, CDR2 YFSETQ. CDR3 sequence: CASSLAAGENSPLHF. In DNA, the CDR3 is TGCGCCAGCAGCTTGGCGGCAGGGGAAAATTCACCCCTCCACTTT. Based on the CDR3 plus reference TRBV5-1 and TRBJ1-6, the full variable domain is KAGVTQTPRYLIKTRGQQVTLSCSPISGHRSVSWYQQTPGQGLQFLFEYFSETQRNKGNFPGRFSGRQFSNSRSEMNVSTLELGDSALYLCASSLAAGENSPLHFGNGTRLTVT.

The chain recombines TRBV28 with TRBJ2-7; 13 bases align to TRBD2. The CDR3 is 15 amino acids. Per germline, CDR1 MDHEN and CDR2 SYDVKM. V shed 5 bases, J shed 4 bases, and the junction held 5 bases outside the gene matches. The CDR3 nucleotides are TGTGCCAGCAGTCCACCGGGACTAGCGGGATACGAGCAGTACTTC. This encodes CASSPPGLAGYEQYF.

This clone was recorded once. The rearrangement links TRBV6-5 to TRBJ1-2; possible D gene TRBD1, 5 bases. Trimming took off 2 bases at V and 2 bases at J, with 9 bases between the two ends. The CDR3 has 14 residues. The germline V gene has CDR1 MNHEY and CDR2 SVGAGI. As DNA, the CDR3 is TGTGCCAGCAGTTACAAGGCAGGGAACTATGGCTACACCTTC. Amino acids: CASSYKAGNYGYTF.

V gene TRBV6-5 combines with J gene TRBJ2-3, with D unresolved. Trimming took 8 bases from V and 4 from J, leaving 7 bases between them. Germline values: CDR1 MNHEY, CDR2 SVGAGI. The CDR3 has 11 residues. The CDR3, as DNA: TGTGCCAGCCGGGTCGCAGATACGCAGTATTTT. Residues: CASRVADTQYF.

The V call is TRBV15, the J call TRBJ2-2; D ambiguous. The V end lost 9 bases, the J end lost 6 bases, and 17 bases lay between the germline ends. Germline assignment: CDR1 LNHNV and CDR2 YYDKDF (reference sequence). CDR3 length: 14 residues. This CDR3 is CATSPPPGSGELFF. DNA for the CDR3: TGTGCCACTTCTCCCCCGCCCGGTTCCGGGGAGCTGTTTTTT.

The V call is TRBV30, the J call TRBJ1-2, with 11 positions matching TRBD1. Germline loops: CDR1 GTSNPN, CDR2 SVGIG (reference sequence). After removal of 2 bases from V and 6 bases from J, the junction contained 17 bases not matched to a gene. This CDR3 region has 18 residues. CDR3 sequence: CAWSNSGTGGFIRDGYTF. As DNA, the CDR3 is TGTGCCTGGAGTAACAGCGGGACAGGGGGATTCATAAGGGATGGCTACACCTTC.

The chain links TRBV29-1 to TRBJ1-4, with TRBD1 matching over 7 bases. Trimming at V came to 4 bases and at J to 6 bases, leaving 11 bases not matched to a gene. The CDR3 contains 15 residues. Germline V gives CDR1 SQVTM, CDR2 ANQGSEA. This CDR3 reads CSVGPTGTADEKLFF. CDR3 DNA sequence: TGCAGCGTTGGCCCAACCGGGACAGCCGATGAAAAACTGTTTTTT.